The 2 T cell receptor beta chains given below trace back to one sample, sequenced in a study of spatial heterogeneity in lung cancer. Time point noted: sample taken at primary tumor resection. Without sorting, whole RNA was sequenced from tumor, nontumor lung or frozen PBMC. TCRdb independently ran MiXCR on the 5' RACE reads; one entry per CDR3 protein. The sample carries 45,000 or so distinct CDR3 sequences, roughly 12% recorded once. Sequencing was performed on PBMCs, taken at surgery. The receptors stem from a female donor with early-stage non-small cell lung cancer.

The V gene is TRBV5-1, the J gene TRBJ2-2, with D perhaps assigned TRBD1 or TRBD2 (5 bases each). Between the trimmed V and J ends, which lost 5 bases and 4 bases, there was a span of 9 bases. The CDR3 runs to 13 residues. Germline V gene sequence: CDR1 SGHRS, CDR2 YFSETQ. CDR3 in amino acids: CASRGVPTGELFF. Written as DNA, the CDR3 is TGCGCCAGCAGGGGGGTCCCCACCGGGGAGCTGTTTTTT.

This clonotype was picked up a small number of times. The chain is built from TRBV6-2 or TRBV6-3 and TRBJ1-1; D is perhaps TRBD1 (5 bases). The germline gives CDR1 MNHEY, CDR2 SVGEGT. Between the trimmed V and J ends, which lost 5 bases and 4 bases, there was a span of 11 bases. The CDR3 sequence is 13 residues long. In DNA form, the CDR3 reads TGTGCCAGCAGTGCCGTGGGGGGCACTGAAGCTTTCTTT. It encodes CASSAVGGTEAFF.